The 22 T cell receptor beta chains listed next were all sequenced from one sample in a study of CD8+ T cells in alopecia areata. The treatment denotes: oral pan-JAK inhibitor, 5-10 mg twice daily. TCR sequencing used cDNA made by reverse transcription of extracted RNA. Data came from immunoSEQ multiplex PCR; TCRdb stores just in-frame clones and leaves some out. The sample lists some 200,000 clones, less than 75% occurring once. The sequenced sample was CD4+ T cells sorted from blood, obtained at week 4, from a patient treated with tofacitinib. The receptors derive from a human donor with alopecia areata.

CDR3 bases: TGTGCCAGCAGCCCCACCATTGGGGGTGAAGCTTTCTTT. Protein sequence: CASSPTIGGEAFF. The V and J genes are TRBV11-2 and TRBJ1-1, with D perhaps matching TRBD1 (5 bases). In germline, CDR1 is SGHAT, CDR2 FQNNGV. The CDR3 totals 13 residues. V was cut by 5 bases and J by 7 bases, with 14 bases left in between.

The chain links TRBV5-1 to TRBJ2-7; D may match TRBD1 or TRBD2 (6 bases each). The length of the CDR3 is 13 residues. Trimming took 4 bases from V and 4 from J, leaving 12 bases between them. Germline loops: CDR1 SGHRS, CDR2 YFSETQ. CDR3 nucleotide sequence: TGCGCCAGCAGCGACACAGGGAGGTACGAGCAGTACTTC. This codes for CASSDTGRYEQYF.

The genes are TRBV5-1 and TRBJ2-3; D perhaps matches TRBD1 (6 bases). Germline CDR1 SGHRS, CDR2 YFSETQ. Trimming stripped 4 bases from V and 1 base from J, with 16 bases between. There are 16 residues in the CDR3. The CDR3 sequence is CASSPFGGGGTDTQYF. The CDR3 nucleotides read TGCGCCAGCAGCCCCTTTGGGGGCGGAGGCACAGATACGCAGTATTTT.

V usage is TRBV5-1 and J usage is TRBJ2-7; maybe TRBD1 (5 bases). This CDR3 contains 15 residues. The V and J ends lost 3 bases and 2 bases respectively, with 15 bases between them. The germline CDR1 and CDR2 sequences are SGHRS and YFSETQ. Written as DNA, the CDR3 is TGCGCCAGCAGCTCCGGTAGGGGCGCGACCTACGAGCAGTACTTC. Its translation is CASSSGRGATYEQYF.

This clone turned up a few times. The chain uses TRBV10-3 and TRBJ2-3, with D unclear. Germline loops: CDR1 ENHRY, CDR2 SYGVKD. The CDR3 spans 12 residues. The V gene lost 3 bases and the J gene lost 8 bases, with 9 bases spanning the gap. CDR3 in amino acids: CAISDAFGTQYF. CDR3 nucleotide sequence: TGTGCCATCAGTGATGCATTTGGTACGCAGTATTTT.

There are a few counts of this clone. V and J are TRBV19 and TRBJ1-2; D is possibly TRBD1 (6 bases). Germline loops: CDR1 LNHDA, CDR2 SQIVND (reference sequence). The CDR3 runs to 14 residues. Trimming took off 3 bases at V and 4 bases at J, with 12 bases between the two ends. The CDR3 loop is CASSIGQGTYGYTF. In nucleotides, the CDR3 is TGTGCCAGTAGTATCGGTCAGGGGACCTATGGCTACACCTTC.

The table lists this clone with a few counts. The chain couples TRBV10-3 to TRBJ2-2; tentatively, D is TRBD1 or TRBD2 (7 bases each). V lost 7 bases and J lost 0, with 15 bases in between. Germline V gene data show CDR1 as ENHRY and CDR2 as SYGVKD. This CDR3 is built from 16 residues. As DNA, the CDR3 is TGTGCCATCAACCGGGGAGGGACAGCGAACACCGGGGAGCTGTTTTTT. Protein sequence: CAINRGGTANTGELFF.

This clone is a singleton in its sample. The chain combines TRBV27 with TRBJ2-7, with D tentatively TRBD2 (6 bases). CDR1 is MNHEY and CDR2 is SMNVEV in the germline V gene (reference sequence). The V end lost 7 bases, the J end lost 4 bases, and 26 bases lay between the germline ends. CDR3 length equals 17 residues. This CDR3 reads CASTTSSTPTGPYEQYF. The CDR3 nucleotides read TGTGCCAGCACCACTAGCAGTACCCCTACGGGGCCTTACGAGCAGTACTTC.

On this clone itself: Other DNA sequences in the sample encode the same CDR3. The chain couples TRBV5-1 to TRBJ2-2, with a weak D call TRBD2 (6 bases). V lost 0 bases and J 6 bases, leaving 9 bases between the germline ends. Per the germline V gene, CDR1 is SGHRS and CDR2 is YFSETQ. The CDR3 is made up of 14 amino acids. In nucleotides, the CDR3 is TGCGCCAGCAGCTTGGGCGGAGGGTCCGGGGAGCTGTTTTTT. Residues: CASSLGGGSGELFF.

The chain couples TRBV29-1 to TRBJ1-2; D call uncertain. The germline V and J ends were trimmed by 3 bases and 3 bases, with 14 bases remaining between them. The germline V gene encodes CDR1 SQVTM and CDR2 ANQGSEA. The CDR3 is 14 amino acids. CDR3 region: CSVELGGKDYGYTF. CDR3 sequence (DNA): TGCAGCGTTGAGTTAGGAGGGAAAGACTATGGCTACACCTTC.

A few counts support this clone. The chain joins TRBV29-1 to TRBJ1-1; D not resolved. Deletions cut 5 bases from V and 3 bases from J, with 13 bases between. This CDR3 contains 13 residues. CDR1 is SQVTM and CDR2 is ANQGSEA in the germline V gene. DNA of the CDR3: TGCAGCGTTCTCTCTGCAGGTTACACTGAAGCTTTCTTT. Its protein is CSVLSAGYTEAFF.

The chain joins TRBV4-1 to TRBJ1-1; 10 bases are a match to TRBD1. The CDR3 has 15 amino acids. Germline-derived CDR1 and CDR2 are MGHRA and YSYEKL. Unmatched junction bases numbered 3, after V lost 4 bases and J lost 1 base. The CDR3, as DNA: TGCGCCAGCAGCCGGGACAGGGGAAGGAACACTGAAGCTTTCTTT. Protein: CASSRDRGRNTEAFF.

At least ten counts were recorded for this clone. CDR3 DNA sequence: TGTGCCAGTAGGCACAGGGGCACGAACACTGAAGCTTTCTTT. Encoded protein: CASRHRGTNTEAFF. The rearrangement links TRBV19 to TRBJ1-1; TRBD1 matches at 7 bases. CDR1 LNHDA and CDR2 SQIVND come from the germline V gene (reference sequence). The ends lost 6 bases at V and 1 base at J; junction bases unmatched: 5. The CDR3 totals 14 residues.

This clone has just one count. The chain links TRBV7-2 to TRBJ1-6; no reliable D call. V gave up 7 bases and J gave up 10 bases, with 20 bases separating them. Germline CDR1 reads SGHTA; CDR2 reads FQGNSA. This CDR3 has 15 amino acids. The CDR3 protein is CASTPVLGSGSPLHF. The CDR3 DNA reads as TGTGCCAGCACCCCTGTTCTGGGTTCAGGCTCACCCCTCCACTTT. Drawing the rest from reference TRBV7-2 and TRBJ1-6, the complete variable domain is GAGVSQSPSNKVTEKGKDVELRCDPISGHTALYWYRQSLGQGLEFLIYFQGNSAPDKSGLPSDRFSAERTGGSVSTLTIQRTQQEDSAVYLCASTPVLGSGSPLHFGNGTRLTVT.

The CDR3 sequence: CASSEGTARYEQYF. The CDR3 DNA reads TGTGCCAGCAGTGAAGGGACAGCCCGCTACGAGCAGTACTTC. V usage is TRBV6-1 and J usage is TRBJ2-7, with D maybe TRBD1 (6 bases). CDR1 is MNHNS, CDR2 SASEGT, per germline. The length of the CDR3 is 14 residues. V shed 1 base and J shed 3 bases, with 10 bases lying between them.

V usage is TRBV6-1 and J usage is TRBJ2-1, with TRBD1 matching over 8 bases. This CDR3 spans 15 amino acids. CDR1 is MNHNS, CDR2 SASEGT, per germline. The J segment lost 0 bases and the V segment lost 4 bases, leaving 2 bases of the junction unmatched. The CDR3 DNA is TGTGCCAGCAGTGGCAGGGGGCCCTCCTACAATGAGCAGTTCTTC. This codes for CASSGRGPSYNEQFF.

This clone appeared a few times. The CDR3, as DNA: TGTGCCAGCAGCTGGGGAGGTAGCGGGGACAATGAGCAGTTCTTC. Its protein product is CASSWGGSGDNEQFF. The rearrangement links TRBV7-3 to TRBJ2-1; TRBD2 matches at 8 bases. The CDR3 totals 15 residues. Germline assignment: CDR1 SGHTA and CDR2 FQGTGA. With 4 bases clipped from V and 5 bases from J, the junction kept 7 bases outside the gene matches.

The chain is built from TRBV5-1 and TRBJ1-4; unclear D gene. The CDR3 totals 14 residues. V lost 0 bases and J 8 bases, leaving 11 bases between the germline ends. CDR1 is SGHRS and CDR2 is YFSETQ in the germline V gene. DNA for the CDR3: TGCGCCAGCAGCTTGGAGCAACGCGGCGAAAAACTGTTTTTT. As protein: CASSLEQRGEKLFF. Filled out from reference TRBV5-1 and TRBJ1-4, the complete variable domain reads KAGVTQTPRYLIKTRGQQVTLSCSPISGHRSVSWYQQTPGQGLQFLFEYFSETQRNKGNFPGRFSGRQFSNSRSEMNVSTLELGDSALYLCASSLEQRGEKLFFGSGTQLSVL.

The table lists this clone with many counts. The V and J genes are TRBV11-2 and TRBJ2-3, with a tentative D call TRBD2 (6 bases). The V and J ends lost 5 bases and 2 bases respectively, with 14 bases between them. The CDR3 totals 15 residues. From germline, CDR1 is SGHAT and CDR2 FQNNGV. The CDR3 DNA sequence: TGTGCCAGCAGCCACGAACTAGCTTCCACAGATACGCAGTATTTT. Translated, it gives CASSHELASTDTQYF.

The chain employs TRBV9 and TRBJ2-1; D gene uncertain. Trimming pared 4 bases from V and 6 bases from J, leaving 14 bases between. The CDR3 is 14 amino acids. Germline V gives CDR1 SGDLS, CDR2 YYNGEE. CDR3 nucleotide sequence: TGTGCCAGCAGCCCAGAGGTCCCACCCAATGAGCAGTTCTTC. Translation gives CASSPEVPPNEQFF.

A few counts support this clone. V and J are TRBV9 and TRBJ1-2, with 9 bases aligning to TRBD1. The CDR3 has 14 residues. CDR1 and CDR2 from the germline V gene are SGDLS and YYNGEE. V lost 1 base to trimming and J lost 3 bases; unmatched junction nucleotides: 1. As DNA, the CDR3 is TGTGCCAGCAGCGTATACAGGGGGCACTATGGCTACACCTTC. Translated, it gives CASSVYRGHYGYTF.

The chain has TRBV5-6 and TRBJ2-5; D is possibly TRBD1 or TRBD2 (5 bases each). The CDR3 loop spans 14 amino acids. V was cut by 0 bases and J by 5 bases, with 11 bases left in between. Germline V CDR1 and CDR2: SGHDT, YYEEEE. The CDR3 DNA is TGTGCCAGCAGCTTGGCTGGGGGATGGGAGACCCAGTACTTC. As protein: CASSLAGGWETQYF. The full variable domain, completed using reference TRBV5-6 and TRBJ2-5, is DAGVTQSPTHLIKTRGQQVTLRCSPKSGHDTVSWYQQALGQGPQFIFQYYEEEERQRGNFPDRFSGHQFPNYSSELNVNALLLGDSALYLCASSLAGGWETQYFGPGTRLLVL.